The 12 T cell receptor beta chains given below trace back to one sample, sequenced in a study of breast tumors, draining lymph nodes, adjacent tissues. TCRdb re-analysed the multiplex PCR reads in MiXCR, keeping a single row per CDR3 protein. The sample has about 180,000 distinct CDR3 sequences, 30% to 40% seen once. The lymph nodes were axillary draining lymph nodes from breast cancer patients. The sequencing input was axillary lymph node tissue. These receptors originate from a female donor with breast cancer. Some clones in this sample may be carry-over from other donors' samples.

The chain recombines TRBV7-9 with TRBJ1-1; maybe TRBD1 (5 bases). V was trimmed by 0 bases and J by 4 bases, leaving 12 bases between them. The germline CDR1 and CDR2 sequences are SEHNR and FQNEAQ (reference sequence). This CDR3 region has 15 residues. The CDR3 nucleotides read TGTGCCAGCAGCTTAGCCCGGGGGTTGGTCACTGAAGCTTTCTTT. Translation: CASSLARGLVTEAFF.

The chain joins TRBV20-1 to TRBJ1-6; possible D gene TRBD1, 5 bases. Germline V gene lookup returns CDR1 DFQATT and CDR2 SNEGSKA (reference sequence). Trimming shortened V by 8 bases and J by 11 bases, and 16 bases separated the two germline ends. The CDR3 loop spans 12 amino acids. CDR3 residues: CSRDPRDTPLHF. The DNA of the CDR3 is TGCAGTCGGGACCCGCGGGATACACCCCTCCACTTT.

In this sample, this clonotype turned up many times. Written as DNA, the CDR3 is TGTGCCACCCCCCCACTAGCGGGAGTTTCGAACACCGGGGAGCTGTTTTTT. It codes for CATPPLAGVSNTGELFF. The chain is built from TRBV7-3 and TRBJ2-2; the match to TRBD2 covers 11 bases. CDR3 length equals 17 residues. The germline V gene has CDR1 SGHTA and CDR2 FQGTGA. The V segment lost 10 bases and the J segment 0 bases; nucleotides outside the gene matches: 10.

This clonotype was seen a handful of times. This chain uses TRBV7-9 with TRBJ1-1, with D hard to call. Germline loops: CDR1 SEHNR, CDR2 FQNEAQ (reference sequence). V dropped 1 base and J dropped 10 bases, with 7 bases sitting between them. This CDR3 is built from 11 residues. The DNA of the CDR3 is TGTGCCAGCAGCTTAGAGTGGAGAGCTTTCTTT. This sequence encodes CASSLEWRAFF.

This clonotype was recorded at least ten times. The V gene is TRBV15, the J gene TRBJ2-1; TRBD2 aligns across 8 bases. The V segment lost 5 bases and the J segment 7 bases; nucleotides outside the gene matches: 10. The CDR3 runs 15 residues. Germline V gene data show CDR1 as LNHNV and CDR2 as YYDKDF (reference sequence). The CDR3 bases are TGTGCCACCAGCGTCAGCGGGAGCGGAGTAAATGAGCAGTTCTTC. This gives the protein CATSVSGSGVNEQFF.

This clonotype was recorded many times. The rearrangement joins TRBV5-1 to TRBJ2-2; 7 nucleotides agree with TRBD1. The V gene's germline CDR1 is SGHRS and CDR2 YFSETQ. J gave up 5 bases and V 4 bases, and 2 bases lay outside the gene matches. The CDR3 runs 13 residues. As DNA, the CDR3 is TGCGCCAGCAGCACAGGGGATACCGGGGAGCTGTTTTTT. It encodes CASSTGDTGELFF. The entire variable domain, with the rest obtained from reference TRBV5-1 and TRBJ2-2, is as follows: KAGVTQTPRYLIKTRGQQVTLSCSPISGHRSVSWYQQTPGQGLQFLFEYFSETQRNKGNFPGRFSGRQFSNSRSEMNVSTLELGDSALYLCASSTGDTGELFFGEGSRLTVL.

The chain uses TRBV28 and TRBJ1-5; D is unresolved. The CDR3 spans 14 residues. V lost 2 bases and J 2 bases, leaving 7 bases between the germline ends. The germline CDR1 and CDR2 sequences are MDHEN and SYDVKM. The CDR3 spells CASSLEQGNQPQHF. DNA for the CDR3: TGTGCCAGCAGTTTAGAGCAGGGCAATCAGCCCCAGCATTTT.

Of note for this clonotype: With a much larger clone just one base away, this may be a read error. The chain uses TRBV5-1 and TRBJ2-7; 7 positions match TRBD2. The CDR3 runs 15 residues. From germline, CDR1 is SGHRS and CDR2 YFSETQ. The junction had 10 bases not matched to a gene; V was cut back by 1 base and J by 6 bases. The CDR3 nucleotides are TGCGCCAGCAGCTTGACTAGCGAGATTTTCTCCGAGCAGTACTTC. Translated: CASSLTSEIFSEQYF.

This clonotype was detected ten times or more. J is TRBJ1-2 and V is TRBV6-5, with a possible D match to TRBD1 (5 bases). This CDR3 is built from 16 residues. The ends were cut back, 0 bases at V and 1 base at J, with 12 bases in the middle. Germline CDR1 and CDR2: MNHEY and SVGAGI. The CDR3 here is CASSYSRDLLNYGYTF. The CDR3 DNA reads TGTGCCAGCAGTTACTCCCGGGACTTACTTAACTATGGCTACACCTTC.

A few counts support this clonotype. V is TRBV5-1 and J is TRBJ1-1; TRBD1 matches at 8 bases. The CDR3 extends over 12 amino acids. From germline, CDR1 is SGHRS and CDR2 YFSETQ. The V gene end was trimmed by 4 bases and the J gene end by 7 bases; junction bases not matched to a gene: 3. CDR3 in amino acids: CASSPGQGEAFF. The CDR3 coding sequence is TGCGCCAGCAGCCCTGGACAGGGTGAAGCTTTCTTT.

Comment on this clonotype: A much larger clonotype is one base distant, so this may be a read error. The genes are TRBV6-6 and TRBJ2-1, with D possibly TRBD1 on 6 matching bases. The V and J ends lost 2 bases and 8 bases respectively, with 10 bases between them. The CDR3 is 13 amino acids. Per the germline V gene, CDR1 is MNHNY and CDR2 is SVGAGI (reference sequence). This chain's CDR3 is CASSYGTTDEQFF. CDR3 sequence (DNA): TGTGCCAGCAGTTACGGGACAACCGATGAGCAGTTCTTC.

The sample holds many counts of this clonotype. V and J are TRBV27 and TRBJ2-3; 8 bases align to TRBD1. There are 15 residues in the CDR3. Germline V gene lookup returns CDR1 MNHEY and CDR2 SMNVEV (reference sequence). Trimming cost V 3 bases and J 2 bases; bases outside gene matches: 4. CDR3 loop: CASSFYRGNTDTQYF. The DNA of the CDR3 is TGTGCCAGCAGTTTTTACAGGGGGAACACAGATACGCAGTATTTT.